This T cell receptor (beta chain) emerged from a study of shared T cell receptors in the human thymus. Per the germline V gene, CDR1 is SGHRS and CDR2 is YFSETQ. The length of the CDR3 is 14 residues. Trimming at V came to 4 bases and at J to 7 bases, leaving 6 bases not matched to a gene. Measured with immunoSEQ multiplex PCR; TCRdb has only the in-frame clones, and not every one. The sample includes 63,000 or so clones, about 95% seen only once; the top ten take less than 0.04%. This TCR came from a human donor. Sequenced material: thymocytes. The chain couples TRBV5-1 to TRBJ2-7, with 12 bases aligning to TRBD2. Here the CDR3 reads CASSVGLAGWEQYF. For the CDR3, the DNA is TGCGCCAGCAGCGTCGGACTAGCGGGATGGGAGCAGTACTTC.